The clone carrying this TCR beta chain was seen a few times. The data belong to a study of blood T cell repertoires in COVID-19. Cohort allocation depended upon clinical history that participants reported. This CDR3 has 14 amino acids. The V and J ends lost 1 base and 4 bases respectively, with 14 bases between them. Germline assignment: CDR1 GTSNPN and CDR2 SVGIG (reference sequence). Profiling relied on immunoSEQ multiplex PCR, and the TCRdb table lists in-frame clones only, not all of them. The sample holds some 240,000 clones, roughly 80% seen once. J is TRBJ2-7 and V is TRBV30; D is perhaps TRBD2 (6 bases). The TCR sequence derives from a man in his fifties who had recovered from COVID-19. Sequencing was done on a sample of PBMCs or T cells enriched from blood (not recorded which). The CDR3 DNA sequence: TGTGCCTGGAGTGGGGGACTGGGCTTTTACGAGCAGTACTTC. The encoded protein is CAWSGGLGFYEQYF.